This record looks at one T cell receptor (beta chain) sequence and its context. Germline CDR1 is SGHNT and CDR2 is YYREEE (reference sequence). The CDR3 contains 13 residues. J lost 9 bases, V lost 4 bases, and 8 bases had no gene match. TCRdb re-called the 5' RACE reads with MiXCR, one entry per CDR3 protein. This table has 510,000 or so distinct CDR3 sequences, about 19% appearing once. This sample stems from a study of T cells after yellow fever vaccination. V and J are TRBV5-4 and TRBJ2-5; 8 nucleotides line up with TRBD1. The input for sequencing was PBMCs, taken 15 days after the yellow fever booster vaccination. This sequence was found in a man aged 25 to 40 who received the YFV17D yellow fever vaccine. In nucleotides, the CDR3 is TGTGCCAGCAGCGTCCCGGACAGGGCCCCCCAGTACTTC. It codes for CASSVPDRAPQYF.